These 23 T cell receptor beta chains originate from one sample sequenced in a study of blood T cells in healthy people across ages. Through a sample-barcoded 5' primer and a J-beta primer mix, a second PCR was run for roughly 7 to 11 cycles. MiXCR, run by TCRdb on the 5' RACE reads, gives a single entry per CDR3 protein. The sample holds fewer than 2,000,000 distinct CDR3 sequences; about 31% are singletons and the top ten take approximately 11%. Material for sequencing was blood. These receptor sequences come from a woman in her twenties or thirties in good health.

The V and J genes are TRBV12-3 or TRBV12-4 and TRBJ2-7, with D possibly TRBD1 on 7 matching bases. V lost 6 bases and J 7 bases, leaving 22 bases between the germline ends. The CDR3 covers 15 residues. The CDR3 DNA follows: TGTGCCAGCAGAGCCCAGGGGGGCGTATACAATGAGCAGTACTTC. As protein: CASRAQGGVYNEQYF.

The chain carries TRBV28 and TRBJ2-5, with 16 positions matching TRBD2. J was trimmed by 11 bases and V by 4 bases; bases with no gene match: 19. Germline loops: CDR1 MDHEN, CDR2 SYDVKM. This CDR3 is 19 amino acids long. CDR3 DNA sequence: TGTGCCAGCAGTTACTATACCGTCACGGGACTAGCGGGAGGGTTGGGGCAGTACTTC. It specifies CASSYYTVTGLAGGLGQYF.

This clonotype was detected many times. The chain combines TRBV12-3 or TRBV12-4 with TRBJ2-7; weak D call: TRBD1 (7 bases). The CDR3 consists of 15 residues. V dropped 6 bases and J dropped 0 bases, with 15 bases sitting between them. CDR3: CASSPYQGGSYEQYF. The CDR3 DNA reads as TGTGCCAGCAGCCCATACCAGGGGGGCTCCTACGAGCAGTACTTC.

The genes are TRBV20-1 and TRBJ2-1; TRBD2 matches at 7 bases. V was pared by 5 bases and J by 6 bases, with 13 bases of the junction left unmatched. Germline CDR1 DFQATT, CDR2 SNEGSKA (reference sequence). CDR3 length: 15 residues. DNA for the CDR3: TGCAGTGCTCTAGGACTATCGGGACTAACCAATGAGCAGTTCTTC. It translates to CSALGLSGLTNEQFF.

The chain combines TRBV10-3 with TRBJ2-1, with D hard to call. V lost 6 bases and J lost 8, with 8 bases in between. The CDR3 is 11 amino acids. Per germline, CDR1 ENHRY and CDR2 SYGVKD. CDR3 nucleotide sequence: TGTGCCATCAGCCATCAGGATGAGCAGTTCTTC. Amino acids: CAISHQDEQFF.

This clonotype was detected only a few times. Sequence at one end of the junction differs from germline and may be a read error. The chain combines TRBV10-3 with TRBJ1-2, with unresolved D. This CDR3 spans 13 amino acids. Germline V gene sequence: CDR1 ENHRY, CDR2 SYGVKD. The CDR3 sequence: CAFSEQANYGYTF. CDR3 bases: TGTGCCTTCAGCGAACAAGCTAACTATGGCTACACCTTC.

In its sample, this clonotype was seen a few times. This sequence joins TRBV5-1 and TRBJ2-1; the match to TRBD2 covers 8 bases. J was trimmed by 8 bases and V by 4 bases; bases with no gene match: 8. This CDR3 spans 14 amino acids. Germline V lookup: CDR1 SGHRS, CDR2 YFSETQ. The CDR3 region has the DNA TGCGCCAGCAGCGAGTTCAGCGGGAGCCATGAGCAGTTCTTC. Protein sequence: CASSEFSGSHEQFF.

The rearrangement uses TRBV7-3 and TRBJ2-7; D could derive from TRBD1 or TRBD2 (5 bases each). The CDR3 consists of 16 residues. Trimming pared 5 bases from V and 7 bases from J, leaving 24 bases between. Germline V gives CDR1 SGHTA, CDR2 FQGTGA. The CDR3 bases are TGTGCCAGCAGCCCGCTCCGGGGCCGAAAACCAAGAGAGCAGTACTTC. Encoded protein: CASSPLRGRKPREQYF.

Here the CDR3 DNA reads TGTGCCAGCAGCTTGAACGGGAGGGAAAAACTGTTTTTT. Protein: CASSLNGREKLFF. The chain employs TRBV11-2 and TRBJ1-4; D gene unclear. Trimming stripped 3 bases from V and 8 bases from J, with 10 bases between. Germline assignment: CDR1 SGHAT and CDR2 FQNNGV. The CDR3 extends over 13 amino acids.

This clonotype was observed a few times. V and J are TRBV20-1 and TRBJ2-5, with 16 nucleotides matching TRBD2. The junction had 16 bases not matched to a gene; V was cut back by 4 bases and J by 11 bases. Germline CDR1 DFQATT, CDR2 SNEGSKA (reference sequence). The CDR3 runs to 17 residues. The CDR3 loop is CSAIPGLAGGKPREQYF. The CDR3 DNA follows: TGCAGTGCTATTCCGGGACTAGCGGGAGGGAAACCTAGAGAGCAGTACTTC.

This clonotype was observed a few times. The rearrangement joins TRBV6-2 or TRBV6-3 to TRBJ2-3; no definite D call. Trimming removed 2 bases at V and 2 bases at J, with 8 bases between. Germline CDR1 and CDR2: MNHEY and SVGEGT. The CDR3 contains 14 residues. The CDR3 protein is CASSYVYNTDTQYF. The CDR3, as DNA: TGTGCCAGCAGTTACGTGTACAACACAGATACGCAGTATTTT.

The sample holds a few counts of this clonotype. The CDR3 here is CASSPAAGEGEQFF. The CDR3 region has the DNA TGTGCCAGCTCACCAGCGGCGGGGGAGGGTGAGCAGTTCTTC. The chain recombines TRBV18 with TRBJ2-1, with 7 positions matching TRBD2. The V segment lost 2 bases and the J segment 9 bases; nucleotides outside the gene matches: 7. The length of the CDR3 is 14 residues. Germline CDR1 is KGHSH and CDR2 is LQKENI.

This chain uses TRBV12-5 with TRBJ2-1; 7 bases are a match to TRBD1. The CDR3 totals 17 residues. Trimming at V came to 6 bases and at J to 6 bases, leaving 17 bases not matched to a gene. The germline CDR1 and CDR2 sequences are LGHNT and FRNRAP. This chain's CDR3 is CASGLLTGALKLNEQFF. The CDR3 DNA reads as TGTGCTAGTGGCCTGCTAACAGGGGCCCTCAAACTCAATGAGCAGTTCTTC.

This clonotype came up a few times. The rearrangement links TRBV12-3 or TRBV12-4 to TRBJ2-3; 7 bases agree with TRBD1. Trimming cost V 8 bases and J 4 bases; bases outside gene matches: 3. The CDR3 runs 12 residues. For the CDR3, the DNA is TGTGCCAGCTGTGACAGGGCAGATACGCAGTATTTT. Protein sequence: CASCDRADTQYF.

The V gene is TRBV20-1, the J gene TRBJ1-2; 8 bases align to TRBD1. Germline V gene sequence: CDR1 DFQATT, CDR2 SNEGSKA (reference sequence). The CDR3 is made up of 14 amino acids. J was trimmed by 4 bases and V by 5 bases; bases with no gene match: 9. The CDR3 bases are TGCAGTGCTCGGGGACAGGCGGGGATCTATGGCTACACCTTC. It is translated as CSARGQAGIYGYTF.

The CDR3 sequence: CASSFGTSVSMYF. The CDR3 DNA is TGTGCCAGCAGTTTTGGGACTAGCGTCAGCATGTACTTC. The rearrangement links TRBV28 to TRBJ2-4; TRBD2 agrees at 10 bases. The V and J ends lost 3 bases and 15 bases, in that order; junction bases with no gene match: 8. The CDR3 covers 13 residues. In germline, CDR1 is MDHEN, CDR2 SYDVKM.

The gene calls are TRBV7-8 and TRBJ2-3; 15 bases map to TRBD2. CDR1 and CDR2 from the germline V gene are SGHVS and FQNEAQ. The length of the CDR3 is 18 residues. Trimming cost V 5 bases and J 2 bases; bases outside gene matches: 8. CDR3 in amino acids: CASSLPGLAGGYTDTQYF. The DNA for the CDR3 is TGTGCCAGCAGCCTGCCGGGACTAGCGGGGGGCTACACAGATACGCAGTATTTT.

This clonotype was detected ten times or more. The J gene is TRBJ2-1, the V gene TRBV29-1, with a tentative D call TRBD1 (5 bases). Germline V CDR1 and CDR2: SQVTM, ANQGSEA. V was cut by 5 bases and J by 4 bases, with 15 bases left in between. The CDR3 sequence is 14 residues long. The chain's CDR3 is CSVLRGYWYNEQFF. The CDR3 bases are TGCAGCGTTTTAAGGGGTTATTGGTACAATGAGCAGTTCTTC.

A note on this clonotype: A read error may produce the germline difference seen at one junction end. This chain uses TRBV4-1 with TRBJ1-2; perhaps TRBD1 as D (5 bases). The CDR3 contains 16 residues. The germline V gene encodes CDR1 MGHRA and CDR2 YSYEKL. The CDR3 loop reads CAGSQDLPRAEYGYTF. The CDR3, as DNA: TGCGCCGGCAGCCAAGATTTACCCAGGGCGGAATATGGCTACACCTTC.

This chain links TRBV27 with TRBJ2-7; D is unresolved. The germline CDR1 and CDR2 sequences are MNHEY and SMNVEV (reference sequence). The CDR3 is 16 residues long. The germline V and J ends were trimmed by 5 bases and 5 bases, with 22 bases remaining between them. The CDR3 DNA sequence: TGTGCCAGCAGTCTTCGGTCGGGCCTTGGCCCCCACGAGCAGTACTTC. Residues: CASSLRSGLGPHEQYF.

This clonotype was counted only a few times. V is TRBV3-1 and J is TRBJ1-2, with D possibly matching TRBD1 (5 bases). Trimming cost V 1 base and J 5 bases, with 17 bases left between them. Germline V lookup: CDR1 LGHDT, CDR2 YNNKEL (reference sequence). The CDR3 sequence is 16 residues long. Written as DNA, the CDR3 is TGTGCCAGCAGCCAAGCTACGGGACGGATTCGGTATGGCTACACCTTC. It encodes CASSQATGRIRYGYTF.

The V and J genes are TRBV7-9 and TRBJ2-3; D remains ambiguous. With 5 bases removed from V and 0 bases from J, the gap between germline ends came to 12 bases. Per the germline V gene, CDR1 is SEHNR and CDR2 is FQNEAQ (reference sequence). CDR3 length: 15 residues. CDR3 residues: CASSLLGQSTDTQYF. For the CDR3, the DNA is TGTGCCAGCAGCCTCCTCGGCCAAAGCACAGATACGCAGTATTTT.

V usage is TRBV4-1 and J usage is TRBJ2-1, with 8 bases lining up with TRBD1. Germline loops: CDR1 MGHRA, CDR2 YSYEKL. This CDR3 spans 18 amino acids. V shed 6 bases, J shed 6 bases, and the junction held 19 bases outside the gene matches. The CDR3 DNA follows: TGCGCCAGCAGGCCTACTAGAATATGGACAGGGCTCGGCAATGAGCAGTTCTTC. Protein product: CASRPTRIWTGLGNEQFF.